This T cell receptor (beta chain) was observed in a study of shared clonotypes between healthy human individuals. The wider study: The composition of the donors was a couple of women and a few men aged 18 to 49.

The authors split each subset's genomic DNA evenly across several immunoSEQ plates. The input for sorted-subset replicate PCRs was 200 ng DNA, 30,000 or so T cell genomes. Clones were read by immunoSEQ multiplex PCR, and TCRdb kept only the in-frame ones, dropping some. Among approximately 2,300,000 clones listed, 85% to 95% were seen once. Comments on this clone: The antigen is not known.

Overall study findings and caveats: Estimated clonotype richness was generally higher in naive than memory subsets.

Sequencing was carried out using naive CD4+ T cells from PBMCs. Subset reported: CD45RA+ positively selected. The TCR was taken from a man in his late teens or twenties in good health. Some clones in this sample may be carry-over from other donors' samples.

CDR3 sequence: CSANTGFGYTF. For the CDR3, the DNA is TGCAGCGCCAACACAGGGTTTGGCTACACCTTC. The chain carries TRBV29-1 and TRBJ1-2; D may be TRBD1 (6 bases). The CDR3 spans 11 residues. Per the germline V gene, CDR1 is SQVTM and CDR2 is ANQGSEA. The V gene lost 7 bases and the J gene lost 7 bases, with 13 bases spanning the gap.